This is a list of T cell receptor beta chains from one sample in a study of T cell repertoires in cytomegalovirus infection. One entry per CDR3 protein results from TCRdb running MiXCR on the reads. The sample holds around 770,000 distinct CDR3 sequences, 29% seen once. For these receptors, no antigen is known. The material sequenced was cultured CD8+ T cells from PBMCs, taken from culture after CMV antigen stimulation. The source is a human donor in good health (CMV status not recorded). Some clones in this sample may be carry-over from other donors' samples. The CDR3 runs from the conserved cysteine through the conserved F or W. Each record gives: V gene, CDR3 length, J gene, CDR3 protein.

>TRBV7-9|13|TRBJ2-3
CASSLDRGDTQYF
>TRBV5-1|16|TRBJ2-1
CASSLAPTGGIDEQFF
>TRBV29-1|10|TRBJ2-1
CSVRINEQFF
>TRBV12-3/TRBV12-4|16|TRBJ2-3
CASSLYGLTSTDTQYF
>TRBV14|11|TRBJ2-1
CASKGHNEQFF
>TRBV4-2|12|TRBJ1-2
CAPGRTRYGYTF
>TRBV29-1|12|TRBJ2-1
CSADGNYNEQFF
>TRBV27|14|TRBJ2-5
CASSPRIGGETQYF
>TRBV5-1|16|TRBJ1-2
CASSSLDRVINYGYTF
>TRBV15|15|TRBJ2-1
CATSRIPSSYNEQFF
>TRBV7-6|17|TRBJ2-7
CASSLGNRGEPRYEQYF
>TRBV7-8|15|TRBJ2-3
CASSPWTSSTDTQYF